This TCR beta chain was profiled in a study of T cell repertoires in cytomegalovirus infection. At the level of the study: Through public TCR beta signatures, both CMV infection and matching HLA type were indicated. Study-level results: HLA-C-restricted CMV clonotypes gave the most frequent clonotype in two of eight donors.

This clonotype showed up many times. Its target is not known. TCRdb reprocessed the reads with MiXCR, giving one entry per CDR3 protein. The sample records more than 300,000 distinct CDR3 sequences, nearly 35% being singletons. Sequenced material: cultured PBMCs, taken from culture after CMV antigen stimulation. The clonotype was recovered from a human donor in good health (CMV status not recorded). Some clones in this sample may be carry-over from other donors' samples.

CDR3 DNA: TGTGCCAGCAGCCCAGGGGTAGCGGGATTCGGGGAGCTGTTTTTT. Amino acid sequence: CASSPGVAGFGELFF. The chain employs TRBV7-2 and TRBJ2-2; 8 positions agree with TRBD2. Germline lookup yields CDR1 SGHTA and CDR2 FQGNSA. The junction had 9 bases not matched to a gene; V was cut back by 5 bases and J by 7 bases. The CDR3 is made up of 15 amino acids.